One and the same sample provided the 8 T cell receptor beta chains below, sequenced in a study of T-cell reconstitution after alpha-beta-depleted transplantation in children. A TCRbeta library incorporating unique molecular identifiers was prepared. TCRdb fed the PCR reads into MiXCR, producing one record per CDR3 protein. This table holds 100,000 or so distinct CDR3 sequences, roughly 7.6% found once. Sequenced material: PBMCs, taken before TCRalphabeta/CD19-depleted stem cell transplant. The receptor source for this set is a boy under 10 years old with acute lymphoblastic leukemia, due to receive a stem cell transplant.

This clonotype was observed many times. V gene TRBV7-9 combines with J gene TRBJ2-1; D is uncertain. This CDR3 contains 13 residues. Trimming removed 6 bases at V and 4 bases at J, with 10 bases between. The germline V gene has CDR1 SEHNR and CDR2 FQNEAQ (reference sequence). In DNA, the CDR3 is TGTGCCAGCAGTTTTGATAAATACAATGAGCAGTTCTTC. Amino acids: CASSFDKYNEQFF.

This clonotype was counted ten times or more. The rearrangement links TRBV7-9 to TRBJ2-7; 9 bases fit TRBD1. Germline CDR1 and CDR2: SEHNR and FQNEAQ (reference sequence). CDR3 length: 17 amino acids. Trimming removed 4 bases from V and 4 bases from J; junction bases left unmatched: 14. The CDR3 DNA is TGTGCCAGCAGCTCACTGCCGGGACAGGGCGTGCAGTACGAGCAGTACTTC. It encodes CASSSLPGQGVQYEQYF.

The genes are TRBV7-9 and TRBJ2-2, with 9 bases fitting TRBD2. After removal of 7 bases from V and 5 bases from J, the junction contained 5 bases not matched to a gene. CDR1 and CDR2 (germline): SEHNR, FQNEAQ (reference sequence). The CDR3 is 14 amino acids. The chain's CDR3 is CASKESGGTGELFF. The CDR3 DNA follows: TGTGCCAGCAAGGAGAGCGGGGGGACCGGGGAGCTGTTTTTT.

This clonotype occurred many times. The J gene is TRBJ2-5, the V gene TRBV5-6, with TRBD1 matching 8 bases. Trimming cost V 2 bases and J 4 bases; bases outside gene matches: 4. The CDR3 has 14 residues. In germline, CDR1 is SGHDT, CDR2 YYEEEE. This chain's CDR3 is CASSLQGVGETQYF. DNA for the CDR3: TGTGCCAGCAGCTTACAGGGGGTGGGAGAGACCCAGTACTTC.

J is TRBJ2-5 and V is TRBV7-9; 7 positions match TRBD2. CDR1 and CDR2 from the germline V gene are SEHNR and FQNEAQ (reference sequence). V shed 4 bases, J shed 1 base, and the junction held 6 bases outside the gene matches. This CDR3 is built from 15 residues. CDR3 nucleotides: TGTGCCAGCAGCTCCGGTGGGGGGGTCCAAGAGACCCAGTACTTC. Amino acids: CASSSGGGVQETQYF.

This clonotype was found many times. This chain links TRBV5-1 with TRBJ2-3; 8 nucleotides agree with TRBD1. V was clipped by 3 bases and J by 0 bases; unmatched bases: 12. Germline CDR1 and CDR2: SGHRS and YFSETQ. The CDR3 totals 18 residues. The CDR3 DNA sequence: TGCGCCAGCAGCTCGGGACAGGCAGACTTTTTTAGCACAGATACGCAGTATTTT. Translation: CASSSGQADFFSTDTQYF.

This clonotype was counted ten times or more. The CDR3 spells CSAEGRGGTDTQYF. Written as DNA, the CDR3 is TGCAGTGCTGAGGGCCGGGGGGGCACAGATACGCAGTATTTT. The chain links TRBV20-1 to TRBJ2-3; TRBD2 matches 7 bases. J gave up 1 base and V 5 bases, and 6 bases lay outside the gene matches. The CDR3 has 14 residues. In germline, CDR1 is DFQATT, CDR2 SNEGSKA (reference sequence).

This clonotype was counted at least ten times. CDR3 sequence (DNA): TGTGCCAGCACCTTGACAGGGGTCGGCGAGCAGTACTTC. It specifies CASTLTGVGEQYF. This chain connects TRBV6-1 to TRBJ2-7, with 8 bases fitting TRBD1. The germline gives CDR1 MNHNS, CDR2 SASEGT. The CDR3 has 13 residues. The V segment lost 7 bases and the J segment 6 bases; nucleotides outside the gene matches: 8.